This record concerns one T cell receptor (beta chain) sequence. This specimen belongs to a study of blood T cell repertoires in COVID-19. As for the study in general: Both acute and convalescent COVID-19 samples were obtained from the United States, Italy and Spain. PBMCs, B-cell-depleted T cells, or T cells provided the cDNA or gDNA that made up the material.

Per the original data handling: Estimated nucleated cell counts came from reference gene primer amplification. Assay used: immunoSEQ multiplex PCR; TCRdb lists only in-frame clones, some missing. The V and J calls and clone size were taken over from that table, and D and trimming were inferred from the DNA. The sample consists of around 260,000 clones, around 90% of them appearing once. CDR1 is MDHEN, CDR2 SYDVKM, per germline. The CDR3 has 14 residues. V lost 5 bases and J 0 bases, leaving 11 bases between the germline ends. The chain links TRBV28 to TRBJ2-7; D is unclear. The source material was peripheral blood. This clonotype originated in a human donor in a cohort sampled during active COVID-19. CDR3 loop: CASSIQSYSYEQYF. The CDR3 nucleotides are TGTGCCAGCAGTATACAGTCGTACTCCTACGAGCAGTACTTC.